This TCR beta chain was sequenced for a study of beta chain features in type 1 diabetes. Study details: Across the samples, roughly 98,000,000 sorted cells were examined in total.

As every portion of the isolated RNA was reverse transcribed, the sequencing read expressed TCRB transcripts. Average reads for naive, central memory and regulatory T cell samples were about 3.6 million. Profiled with immunoSEQ multiplex PCR; TCRdb holds only in-frame clones, not every one. This sample yields roughly 340,000 clones, of which roughly 12% are seen a single time; about 0.016% belongs to the top ten. This clone turned up a few times. Its antigen is not known. Study-wide results and limits: Type 1 diabetes patients had moderately but significantly shorter TCRB CDR3s in all four CD4+ subsets. The naive, central memory and Treg TCRB repertoires showed an apparent similarity that was greater among patients than among healthy donors. HLA effects on TCRB rearrangement stayed unresolved here.

This CDR3 has 16 residues. Germline assignment: CDR1 LGHNA and CDR2 YSLEER. The J segment lost 3 bases and the V segment lost 2 bases, leaving 3 bases of the junction unmatched. The chain joins TRBV4-3 to TRBJ2-3; 12 nucleotides match TRBD2. The sequence derives from a woman under 30 with type 1 diabetes. Sample: naive CD4+ T cells from blood. CDR3 bases: TGCGCCAGCAGCCAACAACTAGCGGGAGGTACAGATACGCAGTATTTT. This translates into CASSQQLAGGTDTQYF.